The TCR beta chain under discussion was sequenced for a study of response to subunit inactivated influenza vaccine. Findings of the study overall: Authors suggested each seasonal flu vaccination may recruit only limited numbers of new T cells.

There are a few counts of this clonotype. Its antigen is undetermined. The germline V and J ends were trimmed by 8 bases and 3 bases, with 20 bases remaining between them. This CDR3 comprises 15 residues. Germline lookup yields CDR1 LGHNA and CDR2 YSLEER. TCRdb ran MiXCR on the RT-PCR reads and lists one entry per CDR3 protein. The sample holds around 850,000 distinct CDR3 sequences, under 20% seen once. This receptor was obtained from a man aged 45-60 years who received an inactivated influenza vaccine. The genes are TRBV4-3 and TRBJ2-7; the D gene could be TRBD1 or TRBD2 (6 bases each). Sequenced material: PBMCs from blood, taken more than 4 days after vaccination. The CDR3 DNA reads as TGCGCCAGCTCCGTCTCAAGAGGAGGGGGCTACGAGCAGTACTTC. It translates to CASSVSRGGGYEQYF.